This TCR beta chain stems from a study of molecular identifiers for immune sequencing clone quantification. Study-wide points: More than 97% of effector molecules, versus under 1% of naive-cell molecules, belonged to clones above 20 RNA copies. Clone sizes could be underestimated for highly expanded clones when identical TCR molecules share a barcode.

Naive CD8 sequencing libraries were generated from 20,000 to 1,000,000 sorted cells, with 10%, 30% or 50% RNA as input. A CD8+CD4-CCR7+CD45RA+ phenotype served as the sorting definition for naive CD8 T cells. TCRdb redid the calling of the PCR reads with MiXCR, one entry per CDR3 protein. Of around 480,000 distinct CDR3 sequences in the sample, about 21% were seen once. This clonotype occurred a few times. Antigen unknown. Trimming took 4 bases from V and 1 from J, leaving 18 bases between them. The CDR3 loop spans 17 amino acids. Germline CDR1 and CDR2: PRHDT and FYEKMQ (reference sequence). Source material: naive CD8+ T cells from blood, with Jurkat cell RNA spiked in. Noted subset: FACS-sorted CD8+CD4-CCR7+CD45RA+ naive T cells. This sequence joins TRBV13 and TRBJ2-3; D is undetermined. This TCR derives from a human donor in good health. Some libraries in this study had Jurkat cell RNA spiked in. DNA of the CDR3: TGTGCCAGCAGCTACCCGTCGGGCCTCGGAGGCACAGATACGCAGTATTTT. It specifies CASSYPSGLGGTDTQYF.